The 30 T cell receptor beta chains presented below share a single source sample, sequenced in a study of regulatory T cells in long-lasting Graves disease. Time point in this sample: persistent/refractory GD, antithyroid drugs over 5 years with positive TRAb. PBMC RNA served as the TCR library source. Construction of the TCR beta libraries employed iRepertoire HTBI primers in conjunction with Arm-PCR of CDR3 regions. TCRdb re-called the multiplex PCR reads with MiXCR, one entry per CDR3 protein. The table shows 300,000 to 500,000 distinct CDR3 sequences, with less than 25% occurring only once. The specimen was peripheral blood mononuclear cells (PBMCs), collected when the disease was refractory, from a patient treated with antithyroid drugs. The receptors originated from a female donor with Graves disease.

At least ten counts were recorded for this clonotype. The chain uses TRBV3-1 and TRBJ1-1, with D possibly matching TRBD1 (5 bases). The CDR3 runs 17 residues. Per germline, CDR1 LGHDT and CDR2 YNNKEL (reference sequence). V was pared by 5 bases and J by 0 bases, with 19 bases between. CDR3 DNA sequence: TGTGCCAGCAGCTTTTACTTCTCAAAACAGGTGAACACTGAAGCTTTCTTT. Protein: CASSFYFSKQVNTEAFF.

The chain has TRBV7-9 and TRBJ2-7, with D perhaps matching TRBD2 (6 bases). V shed 5 bases and J shed 2 bases, with 22 bases lying between them. Germline lookup yields CDR1 SEHNR and CDR2 FQNEAQ (reference sequence). This CDR3 spans 17 amino acids. The CDR3 reads CASSPRGGSGRTYEQYF. DNA of the CDR3: TGTGCCAGCAGCCCCCGTGGGGGTAGCGGACGGACCTACGAGCAGTACTTC.

In this sample, this clonotype turned up many times. The genes are TRBV28 and TRBJ1-5; D perhaps matches TRBD1 (5 bases). The CDR3 loop spans 12 amino acids. CDR1 is MDHEN, CDR2 SYDVKM, per germline. V gave up 11 bases and J gave up 4 bases, with 12 bases separating them. The CDR3 region is CAVGGANQPQHF. The CDR3 region has the DNA TGTGCCGTCGGAGGGGCTAATCAGCCCCAGCATTTT.

This clonotype was counted many times. The V and J genes are TRBV5-6 and TRBJ2-7, with D unclear. The ends were cut back, 0 bases at V and 2 bases at J, with 9 bases in the middle. The CDR3 consists of 14 residues. The germline CDR1 and CDR2 sequences are SGHDT and YYEEEE. The chain's CDR3 is CASSLEVGTYEQYF. CDR3 nucleotides: TGTGCCAGCAGCTTGGAGGTAGGGACCTACGAGCAGTACTTC. Complete variable domain (other parts from reference TRBV5-6 and TRBJ2-7): DAGVTQSPTHLIKTRGQQVTLRCSPKSGHDTVSWYQQALGQGPQFIFQYYEEEERQRGNFPDRFSGHQFPNYSSELNVNALLLGDSALYLCASSLEVGTYEQYFGPGTRLTVT.

V is TRBV6-5 and J is TRBJ2-3; the D gene is possibly TRBD1 (5 bases). The CDR3 runs 13 residues. Trimming pared 2 bases from V and 6 bases from J, leaving 9 bases between. Germline V gene data show CDR1 as MNHEY and CDR2 as SVGAGI. The CDR3 sequence is CASSYGASDTQYF. CDR3 coding DNA: TGTGCCAGCAGTTACGGGGCCAGCGATACGCAGTATTTT.

This clonotype has at least ten counts. This rearrangement joins TRBV28 to TRBJ1-5, with 8 bases fitting TRBD1. Germline CDR1 MDHEN, CDR2 SYDVKM. The V gene end was trimmed by 3 bases and the J gene end by 4 bases; junction bases not matched to a gene: 8. This CDR3 is 16 amino acids long. The CDR3 reads CASSFLWTGINQPQHF. In nucleotides, the CDR3 is TGTGCCAGCAGTTTCCTGTGGACAGGGATAAATCAGCCCCAGCATTTT.

CDR3 residues: CASSFVPPGSYNEQFF. CDR3 nucleotides: TGTGCCAGCAGCTTCGTACCTCCAGGCTCCTACAATGAGCAGTTCTTC. V gene TRBV7-2 combines with J gene TRBJ2-1; no firm D call. This CDR3 comprises 16 residues. Germline V gene data show CDR1 as SGHTA and CDR2 as FQGNSA. Trimming took off 3 bases at V and 0 bases at J, with 12 bases between the two ends.

At least ten counts were recorded for this clonotype. V is TRBV7-2 and J is TRBJ2-7, with 9 bases aligning to TRBD1. The CDR3 length is 16 residues. From germline, CDR1 is SGHTA and CDR2 FQGNSA. V shed 4 bases, J shed 2 bases, and the junction held 9 bases outside the gene matches. CDR3: CASSSSSRDRAYEQYF. In nucleotides, the CDR3 is TGTGCCAGCAGCTCTTCCTCCCGGGACAGGGCCTACGAGCAGTACTTC. Combining the CDR3 with reference TRBV7-2 and TRBJ2-7 gives the whole variable domain GAGVSQSPSNKVTEKGKDVELRCDPISGHTALYWYRQSLGQGLEFLIYFQGNSAPDKSGLPSDRFSAERTGGSVSTLTIQRTQQEDSAVYLCASSSSSRDRAYEQYFGPGTRLTVT.

This clonotype was detected ten times or more. The chain combines TRBV6-1 with TRBJ1-4; D gene unclear. V was cut by 6 bases and J by 4 bases, with 3 bases left in between. The CDR3 totals 11 residues. CDR1 and CDR2 from the germline V gene are MNHNS and SASEGT. The CDR3 coding sequence is TGTGCCAGCAGCGATAATGAAAAACTGTTTTTT. This sequence encodes CASSDNEKLFF.

This clonotype was detected ten times or more. V gene TRBV7-2 combines with J gene TRBJ2-7; D is perhaps TRBD1 (5 bases). Per germline, CDR1 SGHTA and CDR2 FQGNSA. V was clipped by 5 bases and J by 2 bases, with 13 bases between them. The CDR3 has 14 amino acids. The CDR3 sequence: CASSARAAPYEQYF. CDR3 DNA: TGTGCCAGCAGCGCCAGGGCTGCTCCCTACGAGCAGTACTTC.

The gene calls are TRBV20-1 and TRBJ1-2; unclear D gene. The germline gives CDR1 DFQATT, CDR2 SNEGSKA (reference sequence). Between the trimmed V and J ends, which lost 3 bases and 3 bases, there was a span of 11 bases. The CDR3 has 13 amino acids. CDR3 amino acids: CSARAVPDYGYTF. Written as DNA, the CDR3 is TGCAGTGCTAGGGCAGTCCCCGACTATGGCTACACCTTC.

The gene calls are TRBV12-3 or TRBV12-4 and TRBJ1-6, with D possibly being TRBD1 (6 bases). Trimming cost V 6 bases and J 6 bases, with 15 bases left between them. The CDR3 extends over 15 amino acids. The CDR3 loop is CASSQGSPLNSPLHF. In nucleotides, the CDR3 is TGTGCCAGCAGCCAGGGGTCCCCGCTTAATTCACCCCTCCACTTT.

This chain connects TRBV28 to TRBJ1-4, with no clear D. Trimming removed 6 bases from V and 10 bases from J, with 12 bases in between. This CDR3 contains 12 residues. Germline values: CDR1 MDHEN, CDR2 SYDVKM. CDR3 DNA: TGTGCCAGCAGCCCCGGGAGGGCAAAACTGTTTTTT. Translated, it gives CASSPGRAKLFF. Full variable domain (missing parts from reference TRBV28 and TRBJ1-4): DVKVTQSSRYLVKRTGEKVFLECVQDMDHENMFWYRQDPGLGLRLIYFSYDVKMKEKGDIPEGYSVSREKKERFSLILESASTNQTSMYLCASSPGRAKLFFGSGTQLSVL.

Note on this clonotype: Sequence at one end of the junction differs from germline and may be a read error. The chain employs TRBV2 and TRBJ2-2, with 10 nucleotides matching TRBD2. The CDR3 runs 16 residues. In germline, CDR1 is SNHLY, CDR2 FYNNEI. CDR3 sequence: CVSRETSGPSPGELFF. CDR3 sequence (DNA): TGTGTCAGCAGGGAGACTAGCGGGCCTTCCCCCGGGGAGCTGTTTTTT.

This clonotype was counted a few times. The genes are TRBV10-3 and TRBJ1-1; weak D call: TRBD1 (5 bases). Germline assignment: CDR1 ENHRY and CDR2 SYGVKD. This CDR3 region has 15 residues. Trimming cost V 2 bases and J 1 base, with 11 bases left between them. CDR3 in amino acids: CAISELQGRNTEAFF. The CDR3 DNA sequence: TGTGCCATCAGTGAGCTCCAGGGAAGGAACACTGAAGCTTTCTTT.

In its sample, this clonotype was seen many times. The chain uses TRBV6-1 and TRBJ2-6; D is ambiguous. Between the trimmed V and J ends, which lost 5 bases and 0 bases, there was a span of 11 bases. This CDR3 region has 16 residues. From germline, CDR1 is MNHNS and CDR2 SASEGT. Here the CDR3 DNA reads TGTGCCAGCAGTCGTAGCCCCTTCTCTGGGGCCAACGTCCTGACTTTC. Its protein product is CASSRSPFSGANVLTF.

The chain combines TRBV5-1 with TRBJ2-3, with 11 bases aligning to TRBD2. The germline CDR1 and CDR2 sequences are SGHRS and YFSETQ. CDR3 length: 15 amino acids. The V segment lost 6 bases and the J segment 0 bases; nucleotides outside the gene matches: 3. The CDR3 DNA reads as TGCGCCAGCACCACTAGCGGGAGTAGCACAGATACGCAGTATTTT. Translated: CASTTSGSSTDTQYF.

This clonotype was counted at least ten times. The chain couples TRBV2 to TRBJ2-5; no clear D gene. The ends were cut back, 0 bases at V and 0 bases at J, with 8 bases in the middle. CDR3 length equals 15 residues. Germline CDR1 SNHLY, CDR2 FYNNEI. In DNA form, the CDR3 reads TGTGCCAGCAGTGAAGCGAGTTACTACCAAGAGACCCAGTACTTC. Translated: CASSEASYYQETQYF.

The V gene is TRBV19, the J gene TRBJ1-5, with D unresolved. CDR3 length: 14 amino acids. CDR1 is LNHDA and CDR2 is SQIVND in the germline V gene (reference sequence). V lost 3 bases, J lost 2 bases, and 8 bases lay in between. CDR3 in amino acids: CASSIMQGNQPQHF. DNA for the CDR3: TGTGCCAGTAGTATTATGCAGGGCAATCAGCCCCAGCATTTT.

Ten or more counts support this clonotype. The genes are TRBV7-9 and TRBJ1-4, with no clear D. Germline V gene sequence: CDR1 SEHNR, CDR2 FQNEAQ (reference sequence). The CDR3 consists of 11 residues. Between the trimmed V and J ends, which lost 10 bases and 0 bases, there was a span of 3 bases. The CDR3 region is CATATNEKLFF. DNA of the CDR3: TGTGCCACGGCAACTAATGAAAAACTGTTTTTT.

V usage is TRBV7-8 and J usage is TRBJ1-6; D uncertain. The CDR3 consists of 15 residues. V was cut by 5 bases and J by 7 bases, with 15 bases left in between. CDR1 and CDR2 from the germline V gene are SGHVS and FQNEAQ. The CDR3 loop reads CASSPSPATNSPLHF. The CDR3 region has the DNA TGTGCCAGCAGCCCTTCCCCGGCCACAAATTCACCCCTCCACTTT.

This clonotype has just a few counts. This chain joins TRBV20-1 and TRBJ2-7; 9 bases line up with TRBD2. The CDR3 totals 15 residues. With V trimmed by 6 bases and J by 2 bases, 11 bases remained unmatched. Per germline, CDR1 DFQATT and CDR2 SNEGSKA (reference sequence). In DNA, the CDR3 is TGCAGTGCGTACTGCTGGCAGCGGGGGGCCTACGAGCAGTACTTC. Protein sequence: CSAYCWQRGAYEQYF.

This chain uses TRBV6-1 with TRBJ1-2; the match to TRBD1 covers 7 bases. Germline values: CDR1 MNHNS, CDR2 SASEGT. With V trimmed by 5 bases and J by 3 bases, 3 bases remained unmatched. The CDR3 is made up of 13 amino acids. CDR3 in amino acids: CASSRTGDYGYTF. DNA of the CDR3: TGTGCCAGCAGTCGAACAGGGGACTATGGCTACACCTTC.

The sample holds a few counts of this clonotype. The gene calls are TRBV7-9 and TRBJ1-2, with a tentative D call TRBD1 (6 bases). Deletions cut 5 bases from V and 6 bases from J, with 19 bases between. Germline V gene lookup returns CDR1 SEHNR and CDR2 FQNEAQ (reference sequence). CDR3 length: 15 residues. The CDR3 region is CASSNSTGIYDGYTF. The CDR3, as DNA: TGTGCCAGCAGCAACTCGACAGGCATCTATGATGGCTACACCTTC.

In this sample, this clonotype turned up a few times. The chain carries TRBV11-2 and TRBJ2-1, with TRBD2 as a possible D gene (5 bases). V was pared by 2 bases and J by 3 bases, with 17 bases between. This CDR3 has 17 residues. Germline V CDR1 and CDR2: SGHAT, FQNNGV. CDR3 protein: CASSLNIEGAVYNEQFF. The CDR3 DNA sequence: TGTGCCAGCAGCTTAAACATCGAGGGCGCGGTCTACAATGAGCAGTTCTTC.

This clonotype has ten or more counts. J is TRBJ1-2 and V is TRBV11-2; the D is unclear. Per germline, CDR1 SGHAT and CDR2 FQNNGV. The CDR3 extends over 14 amino acids. Trimming left V 1 base short and J 8 bases short, with 14 bases between. Here the CDR3 DNA reads TGTGCCAGCAGCTTAGTCCCGGGCCTCGGCGGCTACACCTTC. Translated: CASSLVPGLGGYTF.

This clonotype was observed many times. The chain carries TRBV19 and TRBJ2-2; TRBD2 matches 11 bases. V shed 5 bases and J 8 bases; nucleotides not matched to a gene: 10. Germline CDR1 LNHDA, CDR2 SQIVND (reference sequence). The CDR3 totals 16 residues. CDR3 residues: CASSLGTSGTTGELFF. The CDR3 DNA sequence: TGTGCCAGTAGTCTGGGGACTAGCGGTACGACGGGGGAGCTGTTTTTT.

A few counts support this clonotype. This chain joins TRBV7-2 and TRBJ2-2, with D possibly being TRBD1 or TRBD2 (5 bases each). The CDR3 length is 15 residues. The V and J ends lost 7 bases and 5 bases respectively, with 17 bases between them. Germline loops: CDR1 SGHTA, CDR2 FQGNSA. Here the CDR3 DNA reads TGTGCCAGCACCGGCCAGGGAGAAATAACCGGGGAGCTGTTTTTT. It encodes CASTGQGEITGELFF.

The chain combines TRBV20-1 with TRBJ2-7, with TRBD2 matching over 9 bases. The CDR3 totals 14 residues. Germline values: CDR1 DFQATT, CDR2 SNEGSKA (reference sequence). J gave up 4 bases and V 1 base, and 5 bases lay outside the gene matches. The CDR3 nucleotides are TGCAGTGCTAGAGTACCTAGCGGGATTTACGAGCAGTACTTC. Its translation is CSARVPSGIYEQYF.

Ten or more counts support this clonotype. The rearrangement uses TRBV3-1 and TRBJ1-2, with 7 bases that match TRBD1. Per the germline V gene, CDR1 is LGHDT and CDR2 is YNNKEL (reference sequence). Trimming at V came to 2 bases and at J to 3 bases, leaving 9 bases not matched to a gene. The CDR3 is 16 amino acids. The chain's CDR3 is CASSQSGFQGDYGYTF. The CDR3, as DNA: TGTGCCAGCAGCCAATCTGGATTCCAGGGGGACTATGGCTACACCTTC.